Listed below are T cell receptor beta chains from one sample, sequenced in a study of vaccination effects on CD4 cells after COVID-19. The protocol was immunoSEQ multiplex PCR, while the TCRdb copy is restricted to in-frame clones and leaves out a portion. In the table there are some 68,000 clones, around 80% of which are singletons. The antigens of these receptors remain unknown. The input for sequencing was CD4+ T cells from PBMCs cultured with HCoV-229E spike peptides, taken after COVID-19 vaccination. Receptor source: a human donor who received a COVID-19 vaccine. Each CDR3 is given with its conserved first and last residue. A D gene is named only where the DNA matches it firmly. The size entry is marked missing in some rows and otherwise reads once, few, many or a size class.

J gene | clone size | D gene | V gene | CDR3 protein | CDR3 DNA
TRBJ1-2 | NA | NA | TRBV2 | CASSEAGGLYGYTF | TGTGCCAGCAGTGAAGCAGGAGGCCTCTATGGCTACACCTTC
TRBJ2-3 | NA | NA | TRBV5-5 | CASSLSPRGDTQYF | TGTGCCAGCAGCTTGTCCCCACGCGGAGATACGCAGTATTTT
TRBJ1-1 | few | NA | TRBV9 | CASSVQQSTEAFF | TGTGCCAGCAGCGTACAACAGAGCACTGAAGCTTTCTTT
TRBJ1-2 | NA | TRBD1 | TRBV30 | CAWRLSGQGDYGYTF | TGTGCCTGGAGACTCTCGGGACAGGGGGACTATGGCTACACCTTC
TRBJ2-5 | NA | NA | TRBV30 | CAWSENQGGKETQYF | TGTGCCTGGAGTGAAAATCAGGGGGGTAAGGAGACCCAGTACTTC
TRBJ2-1 | NA | TRBD1 | TRBV10-1 | CASSDRGPYNEQFF | TGCGCCAGCAGCGACAGGGGGCCCTACAATGAGCAGTTCTTC
TRBJ1-2 | NA | NA | TRBV28 | CASSLFDSSNYGYTF | TGTGCCAGCAGTTTATTTGACAGCTCTAACTATGGCTACACCTTC
TRBJ1-5 | NA | NA | TRBV28 | CASSLTGVGNQPQHF | TGTGCCAGCAGTTTAACCGGGGTGGGCAATCAGCCCCAGCATTTT
TRBJ1-1 | NA | TRBD1 | TRBV25-1 | CASSDYGTGGIGGTEAFF | TGTGCCAGCAGTGATTATGGGACAGGGGGGATCGGAGGCACTGAAGCTTTCTTT
TRBJ2-6 | NA | TRBD1 | TRBV5-4 | CASSSTGASNSGANVLTF | TGTGCCAGCAGCTCCACAGGGGCGTCAAACTCTGGGGCCAACGTCCTGACTTTC
TRBJ1-1 | NA | NA | TRBV18 | CASSQGTSSDTEAFF | TGTGCCAGCTCACAGGGGACTTCAAGTGACACTGAAGCTTTCTTT
TRBJ1-1 | NA | NA | TRBV6-5 | CASSSLEGAFF | TGTGCCAGCAGCTCCTTGGAGGGAGCTTTCTTT
TRBJ2-1 | NA | TRBD2 | TRBV15 | CATSSLSGGAYNEQFF | TGTGCCACCAGCAGCCTTAGCGGGGGGGCTTACAATGAGCAGTTCTTC
TRBJ1-1 | NA | NA | TRBV6-4 | CASSLTGGNTEAFF | TGTGCCAGCAGCTTGACCGGGGGGAACACTGAAGCTTTCTTT
TRBJ2-4 | once | NA | TRBV5-1 | CASSLDSSVDIQYF | TGCGCCAGCAGCTTGGACTCCTCGGTGGACATTCAGTACTTC
TRBJ2-6 | NA | NA | TRBV6-5 | CASRSELSGANVLTF | TGTGCCAGCAGATCCGAACTGAGTGGGGCCAACGTCCTGACTTTC
TRBJ1-1 | once | TRBD1 | TRBV19 | CASSTQQGPTEAFF | TGTGCCAGTAGTACCCAACAGGGGCCCACTGAAGCTTTCTTT
TRBJ2-3 | NA | TRBD1 | TRBV2 | CASSRGDTQYF | TGTGCCAGCAGCAGGGGGGATACGCAGTATTTT
TRBJ2-6 | NA | NA | TRBV5-1 | CASSLVRSGANVLTF | TGCGCCAGCAGCTTAGTCAGGTCTGGGGCCAACGTCCTGACTTTC
TRBJ1-5 | NA | NA | TRBV30 | CAWSASGDGNQPQHF | TGTGCCTGGAGCGCCAGCGGGGACGGCAATCAGCCCCAGCATTTT
TRBJ1-5 | NA | TRBD1 | TRBV19 | CASSTNGQGNGQPQHF | TGTGCCAGTAGTACCAACGGACAGGGAAACGGGCAGCCCCAGCATTTT
TRBJ1-1 | NA | NA | TRBV12-3/TRBV12-4 | CASRLQGVTEAFF | TGTGCCAGCCGATTACAGGGCGTCACTGAAGCTTTCTTT
TRBJ1-3 | NA | NA | TRBV18 | CASSQQGSGNTIYF | TGTGCCAGCTCACAACAGGGCTCTGGAAACACCATATATTTT
TRBJ2-3 | NA | NA | TRBV5-1 | CASSLGGSTDTQYF | TGCGCCAGCAGCTTGGGGGGGAGCACAGATACGCAGTATTTT
TRBJ2-2 | NA | NA | TRBV5-1 | CASSEDRANTGELFF | TGCGCCAGCAGCGAAGACAGAGCGAACACCGGGGAGCTGTTTTTT
TRBJ2-5 | NA | NA | TRBV30 | CAWSVIPRGWETQYF | TGTGCCTGGAGTGTCATCCCCCGGGGTTGGGAGACCCAGTACTTC
TRBJ1-2 | few | NA | TRBV30 | CAWSAAGTLGYTF | TGTGCCTGGAGTGCCGCCGGGACTCTAGGCTACACCTTC
TRBJ1-3 | NA | NA | TRBV2 | CASMFWTAGSGNTIYF | TGTGCCAGCATGTTCTGGACCGCTGGGTCTGGAAACACCATATATTTT
TRBJ1-2 | NA | NA | TRBV18 | CASSLADKGYGYTF | TGTGCCAGCTCACTGGCGGACAAAGGGTATGGCTACACCTTC
TRBJ2-5 | NA | NA | TRBV29-1 | CSAVRALQETQYF | TGCAGCGCGGTCCGGGCCCTCCAAGAGACCCAGTACTTC
TRBJ1-5 | NA | TRBD1 | TRBV6-5 | CASRDRDLWQPQHF | TGTGCCAGCAGGGACAGGGACCTATGGCAGCCCCAGCATTTT
TRBJ2-5 | NA | NA | TRBV6-2/TRBV6-3 | CASSPLATQYF | TGTGCCAGCAGCCCCCTGGCGACCCAGTACTTC
TRBJ1-3 | NA | NA | TRBV7-8 | CASSLVVPTSAGNTIYF | TGTGCCAGCAGCTTAGTTGTCCCAACATCGGCAGGAAACACCATATATTTT
TRBJ1-2 | NA | NA | TRBV12-3/TRBV12-4 | CASSAGNYGYTF | TGTGCCAGCAGTGCAGGGAACTATGGCTACACCTTC
TRBJ2-1 | few | NA | TRBV12-3/TRBV12-4 | CASSLVVSGEQFF | TGTGCCAGCAGTTTGGTTGTGTCGGGTGAGCAGTTCTTC
TRBJ2-3 | NA | NA | TRBV3-1/TRBV3-2 | CASSQDWSLTSTDTQYF | TGTGCCAGCAGCCAAGACTGGTCACTCACTAGCACAGATACGCAGTATTTT
TRBJ1-5 | NA | TRBD1 | TRBV6-6 | CASKKTGDSNQPQHF | TGTGCCAGCAAGAAAACAGGGGATAGCAATCAGCCCCAGCATTTT
TRBJ2-1 | NA | NA | TRBV29-1 | CSVREGSGPGFF | TGCAGCGTCCGAGAGGGGTCAGGGCCGGGTTTCTTC
TRBJ1-2 | NA | NA | TRBV6-6 | CASSLPVGSGHGYTF | TGTGCCAGCAGCCTCCCTGTGGGCAGTGGGCATGGCTACACCTTC
TRBJ1-6 | once | TRBD1 | TRBV18 | CASSPPGQGNSPLHF | TGTGCCAGCTCACCACCGGGACAGGGGAATTCACCCCTCCACTTT
TRBJ1-5 | NA | NA | TRBV2 | CASSEALSQPQHF | TGTGCCAGCAGTGAAGCGCTGAGTCAGCCCCAGCATTTT
TRBJ1-5 | once | NA | TRBV2 | CASRANREWDQPQHF | TGTGCCAGCAGAGCAAACAGGGAATGGGATCAGCCCCAGCATTTT
TRBJ2-1 | NA | NA | TRBV4-3 | CASSHITRDMGNEQFF | TGCGCCAGCAGCCACATTACCCGGGACATGGGGAATGAGCAGTTCTTC
TRBJ1-3 | few | NA | TRBV9 | CASSTDTGFSGNTIYF | TGTGCCAGCAGCACTGACACAGGGTTCTCTGGAAACACCATATATTTT
TRBJ1-2 | NA | NA | TRBV28 | CASSLGKHYGYTF | TGTGCCAGCAGTTTGGGCAAGCACTATGGCTACACCTTC
TRBJ1-5 | once | TRBD1 | TRBV6-5 | CASSRGQGHQPQHF | TGTGCCAGCAGTCGGGGACAGGGACATCAGCCCCAGCATTTT
TRBJ1-1 | NA | NA | TRBV4-2 | CASSQGASAGTNTEAFF | TGTGCCAGCAGCCAAGGCGCTTCTGCCGGGACGAACACTGAAGCTTTCTTT
TRBJ2-2 | few | TRBD2 | TRBV3-1/TRBV3-2 | CASSPEYTGTTRLGAGELFF | TGTGCCAGCAGCCCGGAGTACACCGGGACTACTCGCCTTGGGGCCGGGGAGCTGTTTTTT
TRBJ1-1 | NA | TRBD1 | TRBV5-4 | CASGTGSGNTEAFF | TGTGCCAGCGGGACAGGGAGCGGGAACACTGAAGCTTTCTTT
TRBJ1-1 | NA | TRBD1 | TRBV19 | CASSIPGTGGLQEAFF | TGTGCCAGTAGCATACCCGGGACAGGTGGGCTCCAGGAAGCTTTCTTT
TRBJ1-6 | NA | NA | TRBV5-5 | CASSPQAAGYNSPLHF | TGTGCCAGCAGCCCCCAAGCGGCAGGTTATAATTCACCCCTCCACTTT
TRBJ1-4 | NA | NA | TRBV11-2 | CASSLDQDLAYEKLFF | TGTGCCAGCAGCTTAGATCAGGACTTGGCGTATGAAAAACTGTTTTTT
TRBJ2-5 | NA | NA | TRBV6-2/TRBV6-3 | CASSYRGETQYF | TGTGCCAGCAGTTACAGGGGAGAGACCCAGTACTTC